These 31 T cell receptor beta chains originate from one sample sequenced in a study of early T cells in non-severe SARS-CoV-2 infection. Via MiXCR, TCRdb re-called the 5' RACE reads, giving one row per CDR3 protein. The repertoire consists of 55,000 to 65,000 distinct CDR3 sequences, with 10% occurring once and the leading ten covering 8.6%. The specimen sequenced was whole blood. Receptors were obtained from an adult who was a healthcare worker with PCR-confirmed SARS-CoV-2 infection or an uninfected control (not recorded which).

This clonotype was detected a few times. V usage is TRBV12-5 and J usage is TRBJ2-3; possible D gene TRBD1, 6 bases. Per the germline V gene, CDR1 is LGHNT and CDR2 is FRNRAP. The V and J ends lost 6 bases and 3 bases respectively, with 10 bases between them. The CDR3 contains 13 residues. The CDR3 DNA reads TGTGCTAGTGGACAGGACAGAACAGATACGCAGTATTTT. Protein: CASGQDRTDTQYF.

This clonotype was observed a few times. CDR3 sequence: CASSLGGQSSIQQYF. In DNA, the CDR3 is TGCGCCAGCAGCTTGGGGGGACAGAGCTCCATCCAGCAGTACTTC. The genes are TRBV5-1 and TRBJ2-7, with 7 bases lining up with TRBD1. Germline assignment: CDR1 SGHRS and CDR2 YFSETQ. V trimming: 0 bases; J trimming: 8 bases; junction bases outside the gene matches: 11. The CDR3 loop spans 15 amino acids.

This clonotype showed up many times. The chain combines TRBV5-6 with TRBJ2-3, with D possibly TRBD1 on 6 matching bases. Trimming removed 2 bases from V and 0 bases from J, with 16 bases in between. CDR1 and CDR2 from the germline V gene are SGHDT and YYEEEE. This CDR3 contains 17 residues. The CDR3 region has the DNA TGTGCCAGCAGCTTACTTACGGGACACCTAAGCACAGATACGCAGTATTTT. The encoded protein is CASSLLTGHLSTDTQYF.

This clonotype was recorded at least ten times. The rearrangement joins TRBV9 to TRBJ2-7, with a tentative D call TRBD1 (6 bases). Germline V gene lookup returns CDR1 SGDLS and CDR2 YYNGEE. V was trimmed by 0 bases and J by 1 base, leaving 11 bases between them. The length of the CDR3 is 15 residues. The CDR3 here is CASSVGDILSYEQYF. The CDR3 DNA reads as TGTGCCAGCAGCGTAGGGGACATACTTTCCTACGAGCAGTACTTC. The whole variable domain, remainder taken from reference TRBV9 and TRBJ2-7, is DSGVTQTPKHLITATGQRVTLRCSPRSGDLSVYWYQQSLDQGLQFLIQYYNGEERAKGNILERFSAQQFPDLHSELNLSSLELGDSALYFCASSVGDILSYEQYFGPGTRLTVT.

This clonotype was found many times. V usage is TRBV20-1 and J usage is TRBJ2-3, with TRBD2 matching over 13 bases. The germline CDR1 and CDR2 sequences are DFQATT and SNEGSKA (reference sequence). The CDR3 is made up of 20 amino acids. J gave up 2 bases and V 0 bases, and 14 bases lay outside the gene matches. In DNA form, the CDR3 reads TGCAGTGCTAGAGATTCCCCCGTCGCGGGACTAGCGGGAAACACAGATACGCAGTATTTT. Its protein product is CSARDSPVAGLAGNTDTQYF.

The chain employs TRBV5-4 and TRBJ1-1, with D hard to call. The V and J ends lost 4 bases and 0 bases respectively, with 16 bases between them. CDR1 is SGHNT and CDR2 is YYREEE in the germline V gene (reference sequence). This CDR3 has 16 amino acids. The CDR3 protein is CASSLLTLTLNTEAFF. The CDR3 DNA sequence: TGTGCCAGCAGCCTCTTAACTCTTACATTGAACACTGAAGCTTTCTTT.

As to this clonotype: The junction departs from germline at one end; a sequencing error may be responsible. The chain combines TRBV7-3 with TRBJ1-4, with 8 bases that match TRBD1. This CDR3 has 15 amino acids. Germline loops: CDR1 SGHTA, CDR2 FQGTGA. CDR3 bases: TGTGCCAGAAGTCTCTCAGGGGGCAATGTTGAAAACCTGTTTTTT. The encoded protein is CARSLSGGNVENLFF.

This clonotype came up a few times. The rearrangement joins TRBV19 to TRBJ1-1; TRBD1 is a possible D gene (6 bases). The ends were cut back, 5 bases at V and 3 bases at J, with 16 bases in the middle. Germline values: CDR1 LNHDA, CDR2 SQIVND (reference sequence). This CDR3 has 15 residues. DNA for the CDR3: TGTGCCAGTAGTCGCTCCCACAGGGTGGACACTGAAGCTTTCTTT. Translation gives CASSRSHRVDTEAFF.

At least ten counts were recorded for this clonotype. V is TRBV2 and J is TRBJ2-3; D not resolved. The CDR3 runs to 10 residues. The V end lost 6 bases, the J end lost 3 bases, and 1 base lay between the germline ends. Germline lookup yields CDR1 SNHLY and CDR2 FYNNEI. This CDR3 reads CASRTDTQYF. The CDR3 DNA is TGTGCCAGCAGAACAGATACGCAGTATTTT.

V usage is TRBV3-1 and J usage is TRBJ1-4; the D is unclear. CDR1 LGHDT and CDR2 YNNKEL come from the germline V gene (reference sequence). There are 17 residues in the CDR3. The V end was cut by 2 bases, the J end by 0 bases, with 13 bases between. The CDR3 DNA reads as TGTGCCAGCAGCCAATCGAGCACGGGTGCAACTAATGAAAAACTGTTTTTT. This gives the protein CASSQSSTGATNEKLFF. Filled out from reference TRBV3-1 and TRBJ1-4, the complete variable domain reads DTAVSQTPKYLVTQMGNDKSIKCEQNLGHDTMYWYKQDSKKFLKIMFSYNNKELIINETVPNRFSPKSPDKAHLNLHINSLELGDSAVYFCASSQSSTGATNEKLFFGSGTQLSVL.

This clonotype was observed at least ten times. The chain links TRBV28 to TRBJ2-5, with D possibly being TRBD2 (5 bases). This CDR3 is built from 15 residues. V was trimmed by 2 bases and J by 1 base, leaving 11 bases between them. Per the germline V gene, CDR1 is MDHEN and CDR2 is SYDVKM. CDR3 nucleotide sequence: TGTGCCAGCAGTTTAGGAGCGGAGACCCAAGAGACCCAGTACTTC. This sequence encodes CASSLGAETQETQYF.

This clonotype turned up a few times. This chain links TRBV23-1 with TRBJ2-7; 8 nucleotides align to TRBD2. TRBV23-1 falls under the ORF class, with uncertain function. The V and J ends lost 3 bases and 6 bases, in that order; junction bases with no gene match: 13. The CDR3 contains 16 residues. Written as DNA, the CDR3 is TGCGCCAGCAGTCATCGGGGGGGGCTACCTCCGTGCGAGCAGTACTTC. Translating gives CASSHRGGLPPCEQYF.

This clonotype showed up many times. The CDR3 spells CASSPGHLEKLFF. CDR3 nucleotide sequence: TGTGCCAGTAGTCCCGGACATTTGGAAAAACTGTTTTTT. The V and J genes are TRBV19 and TRBJ1-4, with a possible D match to TRBD1 (5 bases). Germline assignment: CDR1 LNHDA and CDR2 SQIVND (reference sequence). V dropped 5 bases and J dropped 8 bases, with 12 bases sitting between them. This CDR3 has 13 residues.

The CDR3 region is CASSFQNGRPETQYF. DNA for the CDR3: TGTGCCAGCAGTTTCCAAAACGGGAGGCCAGAGACCCAGTACTTC. The rearrangement joins TRBV27 to TRBJ2-5; 7 bases align to TRBD2. The CDR3 runs to 15 residues. Germline assignment: CDR1 MNHEY and CDR2 SMNVEV (reference sequence). The V gene end was trimmed by 3 bases and the J gene end by 4 bases; junction bases not matched to a gene: 8.

This clonotype showed up many times. The chain employs TRBV7-8 and TRBJ2-4; 7 bases agree with TRBD2. Germline V gives CDR1 SGHVS, CDR2 FQNEAQ. The CDR3 covers 16 residues. Trimming removed 8 bases from V and 5 bases from J; junction bases left unmatched: 15. The CDR3 DNA sequence: TGTGCCAGCCGGGGAGGGGTTCGGCGATCCGAAAACATTCAGTACTTC. It codes for CASRGGVRRSENIQYF.

The chain joins TRBV18 to TRBJ2-7; D not resolved. CDR3 size: 13 residues. Germline assignment: CDR1 KGHSH and CDR2 LQKENI. Trimming removed 3 bases from V and 4 bases from J, with 10 bases in between. In nucleotides, the CDR3 is TGTGCCAGCTCACCCCCCCTTGATTACGAGCAGTACTTC. Translation: CASSPPLDYEQYF.

This clonotype has a count of ten or more. The chain employs TRBV9 and TRBJ2-3; 10 positions match TRBD2. The CDR3 has 16 residues. V shed 4 bases, J shed 1 base, and the junction held 6 bases outside the gene matches. Germline V gives CDR1 SGDLS, CDR2 YYNGEE. CDR3 region: CASSPLGTSGTDTQYF. The CDR3 coding sequence is TGTGCCAGCAGCCCGCTGGGGACTAGCGGCACAGATACGCAGTATTTT.

This clonotype was counted a single time. The chain links TRBV6-6 to TRBJ2-4, with 9 nucleotides matching TRBD1. The V segment lost 4 bases and the J segment 10 bases; nucleotides outside the gene matches: 2. This CDR3 is 12 amino acids long. CDR1 is MNHNY and CDR2 is SVGAGI in the germline V gene (reference sequence). CDR3 nucleotides: TGTGCCAGCAGTTGGACAGGGGAGATTCAGTACTTC. Its translation is CASSWTGEIQYF.

This clonotype occurred a few times. For the CDR3, the DNA is TGTGCCAGCTCACCACAGGACAGGACCGGCTACACCTTC. It is translated as CASSPQDRTGYTF. This chain joins TRBV18 and TRBJ1-2; TRBD1 agrees at 7 bases. The CDR3 loop spans 13 amino acids. CDR1 KGHSH and CDR2 LQKENI come from the germline V gene. Trimming at V came to 1 base and at J to 8 bases, leaving 4 bases not matched to a gene.

Many counts were recorded for this clonotype. The chain employs TRBV20-1 and TRBJ2-1; D is unclear. Per the germline V gene, CDR1 is DFQATT and CDR2 is SNEGSKA (reference sequence). Trimming cost V 6 bases and J 2 bases, with 11 bases left between them. The CDR3 has 13 amino acids. CDR3: CSAESITYNEQFF. DNA for the CDR3: TGCAGTGCGGAATCCATTACCTACAATGAGCAGTTCTTC.

This chain connects TRBV7-6 to TRBJ2-7, with TRBD2 matching over 16 bases. V lost 5 bases and J lost 7; bases outside the gene matches: 8. CDR3 length: 16 residues. The germline CDR1 and CDR2 sequences are SGHVS and FNYEAQ. As DNA, the CDR3 is TGTGCCAGCAGCAGGGGACTAGCGGGAGGGCCGTATGAGCAGTACTTC. Protein: CASSRGLAGGPYEQYF.

This clonotype occurred many times. The chain is built from TRBV20-1 and TRBJ1-4; maybe TRBD1 (6 bases). The CDR3 runs to 13 residues. Per the germline V gene, CDR1 is DFQATT and CDR2 is SNEGSKA (reference sequence). V shed 1 base and J shed 7 bases, with 10 bases lying between them. CDR3 nucleotide sequence: TGCAGTGCTAGAGTAAGGGGGGCTGAAAAACTGTTTTTT. Protein product: CSARVRGAEKLFF.

This clonotype was recorded at least ten times. The V and J genes are TRBV6-2 or TRBV6-3 and TRBJ2-1; TRBD2 agrees at 8 bases. Per the germline V gene, CDR1 is MNHEY and CDR2 is SVGEGT. The V gene end was trimmed by 2 bases and the J gene end by 9 bases; junction bases not matched to a gene: 15. The CDR3 has 17 residues. CDR3 bases: TGTGCCAGCAGTTACGGAGTGAGGAGCGGGAGACTGCCTGAGCAGTTCTTC. It codes for CASSYGVRSGRLPEQFF.

This clonotype was recorded at least ten times. The chain couples TRBV7-9 to TRBJ1-5; D gene uncertain. From germline, CDR1 is SEHNR and CDR2 FQNEAQ (reference sequence). The V end was cut by 2 bases, the J end by 2 bases, with 4 bases between. The length of the CDR3 is 13 residues. In DNA form, the CDR3 reads TGTGCCAGCAGCTTAAGCGGCAATCAGCCCCAGCATTTT. It translates to CASSLSGNQPQHF. Looking up the rest from reference TRBV7-9 and TRBJ1-5 gives the full variable domain: DTGVSQNPRHKITKRGQNVTFRCDPISEHNRLYWYRQTLGQGPEFLTYFQNEAQLEKSRLLSDRFSAERPKGSFSTLEIQRTEQGDSAMYLCASSLSGNQPQHFGDGTRLSIL.

The chain carries TRBV7-8 and TRBJ1-3; 9 bases are shared with TRBD1. Looked up from germline, CDR1 is SGHVS and CDR2 is FQNEAQ. The CDR3 runs 17 residues. Germline trimming cut 5 bases from V and 7 bases from J; bases unmatched to any gene: 15. Here the CDR3 DNA reads TGTGCCAGCAGCCTAAACGTAGTACCGGGACAGGGCAACACCATATATTTT. Protein product: CASSLNVVPGQGNTIYF.

The V call is TRBV4-3, the J call TRBJ2-2; no clear D. Per germline, CDR1 LGHNA and CDR2 YSLEER. This CDR3 is built from 15 residues. V was pared by 0 bases and J by 1 base, with 6 bases between. CDR3 sequence reads: CASSQEARNTGELFF. The CDR3 DNA reads as TGCGCCAGCAGCCAAGAAGCTCGGAACACCGGGGAGCTGTTTTTT.

The sample holds many counts of this clonotype. The chain uses TRBV6-5 and TRBJ1-5; 11 bases are a match to TRBD1. The germline V gene has CDR1 MNHEY and CDR2 SVGAGI. CDR3 length equals 16 residues. The J segment lost 6 bases and the V segment lost 4 bases, leaving 8 bases of the junction unmatched. Here the CDR3 DNA reads TGTGCCAGCAGTTCCCTCGGGACAGGGGGTGGTCAGCCCCAGCATTTT. Protein sequence: CASSSLGTGGGQPQHF.

This clonotype was seen many times. The DNA for the CDR3 is TGTGCCAGCAGTACCGGGACTACATCCGTCGAGCAGTACTTC. The encoded protein is CASSTGTTSVEQYF. The chain joins TRBV6-5 to TRBJ2-7; TRBD2 matches at 7 bases. Per the germline V gene, CDR1 is MNHEY and CDR2 is SVGAGI. After removal of 5 bases from V and 6 bases from J, the junction contained 10 bases not matched to a gene. The CDR3 extends over 14 amino acids.

V gene TRBV12-3 or TRBV12-4 combines with J gene TRBJ2-7, with D perhaps TRBD1 (6 bases). Trimming removed 3 bases from V and 0 bases from J, with 12 bases in between. The CDR3 runs 15 residues. The CDR3 DNA reads TGTGCCAGCAGTTTGGCAGGGGCCTCCTCCTACGAGCAGTACTTC. This encodes CASSLAGASSYEQYF.

At least ten counts were recorded for this clonotype. The chain joins TRBV30 to TRBJ1-4; 10 bases line up with TRBD1. The CDR3 consists of 12 residues. Germline V gene lookup returns CDR1 GTSNPN and CDR2 SVGIG (reference sequence). V shed 8 bases, J shed 4 bases, and the junction held 1 base outside the gene matches. The CDR3 region is CAGTGDNEKLFF. The CDR3 DNA reads TGTGCCGGGACAGGGGATAATGAAAAACTGTTTTTT.

This clonotype appeared a few times. V and J are TRBV10-3 and TRBJ1-5; 9 bases line up with TRBD1. The V gene end was trimmed by 0 bases and the J gene end by 4 bases; junction bases not matched to a gene: 4. Germline V lookup: CDR1 ENHRY, CDR2 SYGVKD. The CDR3 spans 16 residues. CDR3 sequence reads: CAISESGTGQNQPQHF. CDR3 sequence (DNA): TGTGCCATCAGTGAGTCCGGGACAGGGCAAAATCAGCCCCAGCATTTT.